The 26 T cell receptor beta chains below come from one sample, sequenced in a study of chemoradiotherapy in HPV16-positive cancers. TCRdb keeps only in-frame clones here, not all; method: immunoSEQ multiplex PCR. The sample shows 5,000 to 6,500 clones, about four fifths of them seen only once. The specimen was taken from a patient who underwent chemoradiotherapy. These receptors were taken from a human donor with HPV-associated anogenital cancer.

The chain couples TRBV2 to TRBJ1-1; no clear D gene. V was cut by 3 bases and J by 1 base, with 6 bases left in between. This CDR3 contains 13 residues. CDR1 is SNHLY, CDR2 FYNNEI, per germline. The CDR3 nucleotides are TGTGCCAGCAGTGAGTTAGAGAACACTGAAGCTTTCTTT. Amino acids: CASSELENTEAFF.

This chain uses TRBV19 with TRBJ1-1; a possible D gene is TRBD1 (5 bases). There are 13 residues in the CDR3. Trimming removed 2 bases at V and 1 base at J, with 5 bases between. Per germline, CDR1 LNHDA and CDR2 SQIVND (reference sequence). The CDR3 DNA reads TGTGCCAGTAGTATAACAGGGAACACTGAAGCTTTCTTT. As protein: CASSITGNTEAFF.

This clone was observed a few times. The genes are TRBV4-1 and TRBJ1-5; TRBD1 matches 8 bases. Germline V lookup: CDR1 MGHRA, CDR2 YSYEKL. The CDR3 consists of 14 residues. V trimming: 4 bases; J trimming: 2 bases; junction bases outside the gene matches: 1. The CDR3 protein is CASSPDRGNQPQHF. Here the CDR3 DNA reads TGCGCCAGCAGCCCGGACAGGGGCAATCAGCCCCAGCATTTT.

J is TRBJ2-5 and V is TRBV7-6; TRBD2 might be the D (6 bases). Germline-derived CDR1 and CDR2 are SGHVS and FNYEAQ. Trimming took 5 bases from V and 5 from J, leaving 15 bases between them. The CDR3 is made up of 14 amino acids. The CDR3 loop is CASSRNPRGETQYF. DNA for the CDR3: TGTGCCAGCAGCAGAAATCCACGGGGGGAGACCCAGTACTTC.

The chain joins TRBV6-1 to TRBJ1-5; D is uncertain. The CDR3 loop spans 15 amino acids. V dropped 6 bases and J dropped 1 base, with 13 bases sitting between them. Looked up from germline, CDR1 is MNHNS and CDR2 is SASEGT. CDR3 amino acids: CASSSDAGSNQPQHF. The CDR3 DNA is TGTGCCAGCAGCTCGGACGCGGGGAGCAATCAGCCCCAGCATTTT.

The rearrangement joins TRBV27 to TRBJ2-1; 8 bases are shared with TRBD2. With V trimmed by 5 bases and J by 5 bases, 5 bases remained unmatched. This CDR3 has 14 residues. CDR1 and CDR2 from the germline V gene are MNHEY and SMNVEV (reference sequence). The CDR3 sequence: CASSPTSGNNEQFF. CDR3 nucleotide sequence: TGTGCCAGCAGTCCAACTAGCGGTAACAATGAGCAGTTCTTC.

The CDR3, as DNA: TGTGCCAGCAGCTTACTAGCGGGAGGAAATGAGCAGTTCTTC. It translates to CASSLLAGGNEQFF. The chain links TRBV5-6 to TRBJ2-1; 12 bases agree with TRBD2. CDR3 length: 14 residues. Germline CDR1 is SGHDT and CDR2 is YYEEEE. The V and J ends lost 2 bases and 7 bases, in that order; junction bases with no gene match: 1.

This sequence joins TRBV6-1 and TRBJ2-2; 13 bases line up with TRBD2. The CDR3 extends over 14 amino acids. The J segment lost 7 bases and the V segment lost 10 bases, leaving 6 bases of the junction unmatched. In germline, CDR1 is MNHNS, CDR2 SASEGT. The CDR3 DNA follows: TGTGCCACCGGACTAGCGGGAGCCGACGGGGAGCTGTTTTTT. This encodes CATGLAGADGELFF.

The chain has TRBV27 and TRBJ2-5; D gene unclear. CDR1 MNHEY and CDR2 SMNVEV come from the germline V gene (reference sequence). The V end lost 2 bases, the J end lost 4 bases, and 11 bases lay between the germline ends. CDR3 size: 14 residues. The CDR3 DNA is TGTGCCAGCAGTTTAGCTTTCGGCAGAGAGACCCAGTACTTC. Its translation: CASSLAFGRETQYF.

This chain links TRBV9 with TRBJ2-3; perhaps D is TRBD1 or TRBD2 (5 bases each). The CDR3 spans 15 residues. V lost 3 bases to trimming and J lost 4 bases, with 15 bases between them. Germline V gene sequence: CDR1 SGDLS, CDR2 YYNGEE. The CDR3 DNA sequence: TGTGCCAGCAGCGGGCGAGGGGCGGGCCCAGATACGCAGTATTTT. Amino acid sequence: CASSGRGAGPDTQYF.

This clone was detected a few times. The J gene is TRBJ1-2, the V gene TRBV7-9; tentatively, D is TRBD1 (6 bases). V lost 5 bases, J lost 7 bases, and 14 bases lay in between. The CDR3 is made up of 13 amino acids. Germline loops: CDR1 SEHNR, CDR2 FQNEAQ (reference sequence). The CDR3 DNA follows: TGTGCCAGCAGCCAGTACGGACAGCGTGGCTACACCTTC. This codes for CASSQYGQRGYTF.

This rearrangement joins TRBV11-1 to TRBJ2-2; D might be TRBD1 (5 bases). V shed 5 bases and J shed 4 bases, with 14 bases lying between them. The CDR3 contains 15 residues. CDR1 and CDR2 from the germline V gene are SGHAT and FQDESV (reference sequence). The DNA for the CDR3 is TGTGCCAGCAGCCAAACAGGAGTGGGCACCGGGGAGCTGTTTTTT. It yields the protein CASSQTGVGTGELFF.

The chain combines TRBV5-1 with TRBJ2-1; perhaps TRBD2 as D (6 bases). Germline CDR1 SGHRS, CDR2 YFSETQ. The CDR3 is 15 amino acids. V dropped 1 base and J dropped 3 bases, with 11 bases sitting between them. The chain's CDR3 is CASSLSGVDYNEQFF. The CDR3 region has the DNA TGCGCCAGCAGCTTGTCGGGAGTGGACTACAATGAGCAGTTCTTC.

This clone was found a few times. This chain uses TRBV10-3 with TRBJ2-3, with unresolved D. Germline values: CDR1 ENHRY, CDR2 SYGVKD. V shed 7 bases and J shed 2 bases, with 13 bases lying between them. The CDR3 is made up of 14 amino acids. The CDR3 nucleotides are TGTGCCATCAAGACCTCCCACGACACAGATACGCAGTATTTT. Amino acids: CAIKTSHDTDTQYF.

V gene TRBV27 combines with J gene TRBJ2-7, with 8 nucleotides matching TRBD1. The CDR3 has 14 residues. With V trimmed by 2 bases and J by 6 bases, 6 bases remained unmatched. Germline V CDR1 and CDR2: MNHEY, SMNVEV (reference sequence). Here the CDR3 reads CASSLGQGGGEQYF. DNA of the CDR3: TGTGCCAGCAGTTTAGGACAGGGTGGGGGCGAGCAGTACTTC.

This chain links TRBV7-9 with TRBJ2-1; the match to TRBD2 covers 14 bases. The CDR3 is 15 amino acids. Germline values: CDR1 SEHNR, CDR2 FQNEAQ (reference sequence). The J segment lost 5 bases and the V segment lost 5 bases, leaving 2 bases of the junction unmatched. The CDR3 DNA reads as TGTGCCAGCAGCCAGGGACTAGCGGGAGACAATGAGCAGTTCTTC. Its protein is CASSQGLAGDNEQFF.

This clone was observed a few times. The gene calls are TRBV4-1 and TRBJ2-3; TRBD1 matches at 7 bases. The CDR3 extends over 15 amino acids. Germline lookup yields CDR1 MGHRA and CDR2 YSYEKL. J lost 1 base, V lost 2 bases, and 3 bases had no gene match. DNA for the CDR3: TGCGCCAGCAGCCAACCCGGGACAGGCACAGATACGCAGTATTTT. It codes for CASSQPGTGTDTQYF.

The rearrangement joins TRBV6-5 to TRBJ1-5; possibly TRBD1 for D (6 bases). The CDR3 is 13 residues long. CDR1 is MNHEY, CDR2 SVGAGI, per germline. The ends were cut back, 6 bases at V and 7 bases at J, with 13 bases in the middle. The CDR3 DNA is TGTGCCAGCAGCAGAGGACAGTACCAGCCCCAGCATTTT. This sequence encodes CASSRGQYQPQHF.

The CDR3 spells CASSLVGAGELFF. CDR3 bases: TGCGCCAGCAGCTTGGTCGGGGCCGGGGAGCTGTTTTTT. This chain connects TRBV5-1 to TRBJ2-2, with a weak D call TRBD2 (5 bases). The CDR3 totals 13 residues. Germline V CDR1 and CDR2: SGHRS, YFSETQ. Trimming pared 0 bases from V and 6 bases from J, leaving 6 bases between.

The rearrangement joins TRBV2 to TRBJ2-7; a possible D gene is TRBD2 (6 bases). V lost 6 bases, J lost 3 bases, and 6 bases lay in between. In germline, CDR1 is SNHLY, CDR2 FYNNEI. This CDR3 spans 11 amino acids. DNA for the CDR3: TGTGCCAGCAGGGGACTCTACGAGCAGTACTTC. As protein: CASRGLYEQYF.

This clone was observed once. The V call is TRBV9, the J call TRBJ2-3; 9 nucleotides agree with TRBD1. Germline values: CDR1 SGDLS, CDR2 YYNGEE. Trimming took 3 bases from V and 7 from J; bases not matched to a gene: 12. The length of the CDR3 is 16 residues. CDR3 sequence: CASSERGQGNTNTQYF. CDR3 DNA: TGTGCCAGCAGCGAGAGGGGACAGGGAAATACAAATACGCAGTATTTT.

The CDR3 coding sequence is TGTGCCAGCAGAAAGCTAGCGACGAACACCGGGGAGCTGTTTTTT. It codes for CASRKLATNTGELFF. The rearrangement links TRBV2 to TRBJ2-2; weak D call: TRBD2 (6 bases). Germline V gives CDR1 SNHLY, CDR2 FYNNEI. V shed 6 bases and J shed 0 bases, with 11 bases lying between them. CDR3 length equals 15 residues.

The chain has TRBV5-6 and TRBJ2-7; 12 bases match TRBD2. The CDR3 is made up of 16 amino acids. V was clipped by 1 base and J by 4 bases; unmatched bases: 6. Germline V gives CDR1 SGHDT, CDR2 YYEEEE. CDR3 region: CASSLRLAGVGYEQYF. In nucleotides, the CDR3 is TGTGCCAGCAGCTTGAGACTAGCGGGAGTTGGGTACGAGCAGTACTTC.

This clone was seen more than once but under ten times. This CDR3 is CASSRRETQYF. CDR3 in DNA: TGTGCCAGCAGTCGGCGGGAGACCCAGTACTTC. This chain joins TRBV7-9 and TRBJ2-5; D not resolved. The germline V gene has CDR1 SEHNR and CDR2 FQNEAQ (reference sequence). V was pared by 6 bases and J by 5 bases, with 7 bases between. The CDR3 is made up of 11 amino acids.

The rearrangement joins TRBV4-3 to TRBJ1-1; D is uncertain. V was cut by 4 bases and J by 0 bases, with 15 bases left in between. Germline CDR1 and CDR2: LGHNA and YSLEER. CDR3 length equals 16 residues. CDR3 sequence: CASSPQQGLLNTEAFF. CDR3 DNA: TGCGCCAGCAGCCCGCAACAAGGGCTCTTGAACACTGAAGCTTTCTTT.

This chain uses TRBV9 with TRBJ2-2; D is unclear. CDR1 is SGDLS and CDR2 is YYNGEE in the germline V gene. Trimming took 0 bases from V and 4 from J, leaving 4 bases between them. This CDR3 region has 13 residues. The CDR3 region is CASSVVSTGELFF. For the CDR3, the DNA is TGTGCCAGCAGCGTAGTAAGCACCGGGGAGCTGTTTTTT. Complete variable domain (other parts from reference TRBV9 and TRBJ2-2): DSGVTQTPKHLITATGQRVTLRCSPRSGDLSVYWYQQSLDQGLQFLIQYYNGEERAKGNILERFSAQQFPDLHSELNLSSLELGDSALYFCASSVVSTGELFFGEGSRLTVL.